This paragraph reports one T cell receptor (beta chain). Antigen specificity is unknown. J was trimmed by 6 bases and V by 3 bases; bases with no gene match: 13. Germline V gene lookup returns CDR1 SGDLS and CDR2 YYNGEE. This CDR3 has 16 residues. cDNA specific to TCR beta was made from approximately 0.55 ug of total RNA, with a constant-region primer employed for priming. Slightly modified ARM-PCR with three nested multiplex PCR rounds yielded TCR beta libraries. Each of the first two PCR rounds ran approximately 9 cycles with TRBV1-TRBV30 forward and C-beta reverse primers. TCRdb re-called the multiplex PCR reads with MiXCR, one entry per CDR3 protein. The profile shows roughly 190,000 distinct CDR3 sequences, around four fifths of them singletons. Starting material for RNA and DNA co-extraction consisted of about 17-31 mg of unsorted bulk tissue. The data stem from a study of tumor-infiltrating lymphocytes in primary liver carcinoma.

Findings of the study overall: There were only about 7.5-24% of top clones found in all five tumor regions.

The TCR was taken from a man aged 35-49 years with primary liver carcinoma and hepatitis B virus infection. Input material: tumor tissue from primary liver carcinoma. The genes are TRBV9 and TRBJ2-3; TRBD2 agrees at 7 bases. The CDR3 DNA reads TGTGCCAGCAGCGCCTTACTAGCGTGCATCGTGGATACGCAGTATTTT. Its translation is CASSALLACIVDTQYF.